The 32 T cell receptor beta chains reported below all come from one sample, sequenced in a study of blood T cell repertoires in COVID-19. The assay was immunoSEQ multiplex PCR, and TCRdb's table has in-frame clones only and misses some. The data hold approximately 150,000 clones, with around 90% observed a single time. Sequenced material: peripheral blood. The origin of the receptors is a human donor in a cohort sampled during active COVID-19.

This clone was seen only once. The gene calls are TRBV4-3 and TRBJ1-2; D is possibly TRBD1 (6 bases). Trimming removed 1 base from V and 5 bases from J, with 20 bases in between. Germline-derived CDR1 and CDR2 are LGHNA and YSLEER. The CDR3 covers 17 residues. CDR3 amino acids: CASSQGLQGIRAYGYTF. CDR3 bases: TGCGCCAGCAGCCAAGGCCTTCAGGGGATACGGGCATATGGCTACACCTTC.

The chain links TRBV27 to TRBJ1-2, with TRBD1 identical over 7 bases. Trimming cost V 4 bases and J 8 bases; bases outside gene matches: 7. CDR1 is MNHEY and CDR2 is SMNVEV in the germline V gene (reference sequence). This CDR3 comprises 13 residues. This CDR3 is CASSSGTALGYTF. CDR3 nucleotides: TGTGCCAGCAGTTCCGGGACAGCCTTAGGCTACACCTTC.

V gene TRBV2 combines with J gene TRBJ1-1, with 8 bases identical to TRBD1. CDR1 SNHLY and CDR2 FYNNEI come from the germline V gene. Trimming cost V 4 bases and J 4 bases; bases outside gene matches: 14. The length of the CDR3 is 17 residues. The CDR3 DNA sequence: TGTGCCAGCAGTGTCCTGTCCTGGGGACAGGTGGGCACTGAAGCTTTCTTT. It yields the protein CASSVLSWGQVGTEAFF. Full variable domain (outside the CDR3, taken from reference TRBV2 and TRBJ1-1): EPEVTQTPSHQVTQMGQEVILRCVPISNHLYFYWYRQILGQKVEFLVSFYNNEISEKSEIFDDQFSVERPDGSNFTLKIRSTKLEDSAMYFCASSVLSWGQVGTEAFFGQGTRLTVV.

The rearrangement uses TRBV19 and TRBJ2-7; TRBD2 is a possible D gene (6 bases). V was clipped by 6 bases and J by 4 bases, with 13 bases between them. This CDR3 has 13 residues. CDR1 LNHDA and CDR2 SQIVND come from the germline V gene (reference sequence). CDR3 DNA sequence: TGTGCCAGTAGGGCCCTGGGGGGTTACGAGCAGTACTTC. Its translation: CASRALGGYEQYF.

V is TRBV9 and J is TRBJ2-7, with TRBD1 identical over 9 bases. Germline CDR1 and CDR2: SGDLS and YYNGEE. J was trimmed by 3 bases and V by 4 bases; bases with no gene match: 8. CDR3 length equals 15 residues. This CDR3 reads CASSPSGTGNYEQYF. DNA of the CDR3: TGTGCCAGCAGCCCATCCGGGACAGGGAACTACGAGCAGTACTTC. Filled out from reference TRBV9 and TRBJ2-7, the complete variable domain reads DSGVTQTPKHLITATGQRVTLRCSPRSGDLSVYWYQQSLDQGLQFLIQYYNGEERAKGNILERFSAQQFPDLHSELNLSSLELGDSALYFCASSPSGTGNYEQYFGPGTRLTVT.

This clone has just one count. This sequence joins TRBV9 and TRBJ1-3; 8 nucleotides align to TRBD1. The CDR3 totals 14 residues. The J segment lost 7 bases and the V segment lost 1 base, leaving 4 bases of the junction unmatched. The V gene's germline CDR1 is SGDLS and CDR2 YYNGEE. CDR3 DNA: TGTGCCAGCAGCGTATCTAACAGGGGGAACACCATATATTTT. It specifies CASSVSNRGNTIYF.

The chain links TRBV27 to TRBJ1-2, with D possibly matching TRBD1 (5 bases). With 6 bases removed from V and 4 bases from J, the gap between germline ends came to 18 bases. Germline CDR1 reads MNHEY; CDR2 reads SMNVEV (reference sequence). This CDR3 contains 15 residues. CDR3 residues: CASSLGGAAIYGYTF. The CDR3 coding sequence is TGTGCCAGCAGCCTTGGCGGGGCAGCTATCTATGGCTACACCTTC.

The chain combines TRBV12-3 or TRBV12-4 with TRBJ2-7; weak D call: TRBD1 (5 bases). CDR3 size: 12 residues. V shed 8 bases and J shed 3 bases, with 11 bases lying between them. The chain's CDR3 is CASGTGFYEQYF. The CDR3 DNA reads as TGTGCCAGCGGAACAGGTTTCTACGAGCAGTACTTC.

This clone was counted a single time. This sequence joins TRBV9 and TRBJ2-7, with 14 bases lining up with TRBD2. The CDR3 loop spans 18 amino acids. Germline CDR1 reads SGDLS; CDR2 reads YYNGEE. Losses at the gene ends were 3 bases for V and 3 bases for J; bases not matched to a gene: 11. Here the CDR3 reads CASSARPGLAGEGYEQYF. DNA for the CDR3: TGTGCCAGCAGCGCGAGACCGGGACTAGCGGGAGAGGGCTACGAGCAGTACTTC. The variable domain in full, with the rest retrieved from reference TRBV9 and TRBJ2-7, is DSGVTQTPKHLITATGQRVTLRCSPRSGDLSVYWYQQSLDQGLQFLIQYYNGEERAKGNILERFSAQQFPDLHSELNLSSLELGDSALYFCASSARPGLAGEGYEQYFGPGTRLTVT.

This clone has more than one count but fewer than ten. The V and J genes are TRBV7-2 and TRBJ2-1; 9 positions agree with TRBD2. Germline lookup yields CDR1 SGHTA and CDR2 FQGNSA. The CDR3 is 16 amino acids. With 1 base clipped from V and 4 bases from J, the junction kept 5 bases outside the gene matches. This chain's CDR3 is CASSLVTSGYYNEQFF. For the CDR3, the DNA is TGTGCCAGCAGCTTAGTGACTAGCGGATATTACAATGAGCAGTTCTTC.

The J gene is TRBJ2-5, the V gene TRBV7-8; 9 positions match TRBD2. Trimming took 7 bases from V and 5 from J; bases not matched to a gene: 11. In germline, CDR1 is SGHVS, CDR2 FQNEAQ. The CDR3 sequence is 15 residues long. The CDR3 nucleotides read TGTGCCAGCAACCTTGTAGGACTAGCGACTGAGACCCAGTACTTC. Translating gives CASNLVGLATETQYF.

V gene TRBV18 combines with J gene TRBJ2-7; D is possibly TRBD1 (6 bases). The CDR3 totals 14 residues. Germline CDR1 and CDR2: KGHSH and LQKENI. The V gene lost 5 bases and the J gene lost 3 bases, with 14 bases spanning the gap. CDR3 region: CASSSRQEHYEQYF. CDR3 sequence (DNA): TGTGCCAGCTCATCCCGACAGGAACACTACGAGCAGTACTTC. The entire variable domain, with the rest obtained from reference TRBV18 and TRBJ2-7, is as follows: NAGVMQNPRHLVRRRGQEARLRCSPMKGHSHVYWYRQLPEEGLKFMVYLQKENIIDESGMPKERFSAEFPKEGPSILRIQQVVRGDSAAYFCASSSRQEHYEQYFGPGTRLTVT.

The chain carries TRBV2 and TRBJ2-7; 9 bases fit TRBD1. V was clipped by 4 bases and J by 0 bases; unmatched bases: 10. This CDR3 has 17 residues. Germline values: CDR1 SNHLY, CDR2 FYNNEI. The CDR3: CASSATGGPPSSYEQYF. DNA for the CDR3: TGTGCCAGCAGTGCGACAGGGGGGCCTCCAAGCTCCTACGAGCAGTACTTC.

The V call is TRBV5-1, the J call TRBJ2-3, with D perhaps matching TRBD2 (7 bases). CDR1 and CDR2 from the germline V gene are SGHRS and YFSETQ. This CDR3 spans 16 amino acids. V was clipped by 4 bases and J by 4 bases, with 19 bases between them. CDR3 DNA sequence: TGCGCCAGCAGCCCCTTTTGGGGGGGCACCCCAGATACGCAGTATTTT. Encoded protein: CASSPFWGGTPDTQYF. Full variable domain (remainder filled in from reference TRBV5-1 and TRBJ2-3): KAGVTQTPRYLIKTRGQQVTLSCSPISGHRSVSWYQQTPGQGLQFLFEYFSETQRNKGNFPGRFSGRQFSNSRSEMNVSTLELGDSALYLCASSPFWGGTPDTQYFGPGTRLTVL.

The genes are TRBV4-1 and TRBJ1-5, with D uncertain. Trimming stripped 0 bases from V and 2 bases from J, with 11 bases between. This CDR3 has 16 residues. Germline V gene lookup returns CDR1 MGHRA and CDR2 YSYEKL. The CDR3 loop is CASSQEPPGGNQPQHF. The CDR3 coding sequence is TGCGCCAGCAGCCAAGAGCCTCCCGGGGGCAATCAGCCCCAGCATTTT.

The gene calls are TRBV7-9 and TRBJ1-1, with 7 bases that match TRBD1. J was trimmed by 0 bases and V by 4 bases; bases with no gene match: 8. CDR1 is SEHNR, CDR2 FQNEAQ, per germline (reference sequence). CDR3 length equals 16 residues. The CDR3 protein is CASSSRQGSLNTEAFF. For the CDR3, the DNA is TGTGCCAGCAGCTCTCGACAGGGTTCGTTGAACACTGAAGCTTTCTTT. Full variable domain (outside the CDR3, taken from reference TRBV7-9 and TRBJ1-1): DTGVSQNPRHKITKRGQNVTFRCDPISEHNRLYWYRQTLGQGPEFLTYFQNEAQLEKSRLLSDRFSAERPKGSFSTLEIQRTEQGDSAMYLCASSSRQGSLNTEAFFGQGTRLTVV.

V usage is TRBV19 and J usage is TRBJ1-5, with D perhaps matching TRBD1 (5 bases). This CDR3 contains 15 residues. Germline V lookup: CDR1 LNHDA, CDR2 SQIVND (reference sequence). Trimming shortened V by 5 bases and J by 6 bases, and 17 bases separated the two germline ends. CDR3 amino acids: CASSSQGDRSQPQHF. CDR3 bases: TGTGCCAGTAGTTCTCAAGGGGATAGGAGTCAGCCCCAGCATTTT.

The V gene is TRBV11-1, the J gene TRBJ2-2, with 10 positions matching TRBD1. J lost 6 bases, V lost 6 bases, and 10 bases had no gene match. Germline V gene sequence: CDR1 SGHAT, CDR2 FQDESV (reference sequence). The CDR3 consists of 16 residues. CDR3 sequence (DNA): TGTGCCAGCAGTAAAGGACAGGGGGTCGGGTCCGGGGAGCTGTTTTTT. This encodes CASSKGQGVGSGELFF. Complete variable domain (other parts from reference TRBV11-1 and TRBJ2-2): EAEVAQSPRYKITEKSQAVAFWCDPISGHATLYWYRQILGQGPELLVQFQDESVVDDSQLPKDRFSAERLKGVDSTLKIQPAELGDSAMYLCASSKGQGVGSGELFFGEGSRLTVL.

The V call is TRBV30, the J call TRBJ1-1, with D tentatively TRBD1 (5 bases). The CDR3 loop spans 14 amino acids. The V and J ends lost 0 bases and 4 bases respectively, with 12 bases between them. Germline V gives CDR1 GTSNPN, CDR2 SVGIG (reference sequence). CDR3 amino acids: CAWSVGEVGTEAFF. The CDR3 bases are TGTGCCTGGAGTGTAGGGGAGGTCGGCACTGAAGCTTTCTTT.

This clone has a handful of counts. The chain links TRBV29-1 to TRBJ1-2, with D possibly matching TRBD1 (5 bases). The V and J ends lost 4 bases and 7 bases respectively, with 13 bases between them. The CDR3 extends over 12 amino acids. The germline gives CDR1 SQVTM, CDR2 ANQGSEA. As DNA, the CDR3 is TGCAGCGTTGCCCTGGGGGGAACTGGCTACACCTTC. Translation gives CSVALGGTGYTF.

This clone was seen once. The CDR3 DNA is TGTGCCAGTACCCATGCCCGGGGTTATGGCTACACCTTC. Protein sequence: CASTHARGYGYTF. The chain carries TRBV19 and TRBJ1-2; D is unresolved. The CDR3 totals 13 residues. The ends were cut back, 7 bases at V and 5 bases at J, with 14 bases in the middle. Germline V gene sequence: CDR1 LNHDA, CDR2 SQIVND (reference sequence).

The rearrangement links TRBV24-1 to TRBJ2-5; unclear D gene. V lost 9 bases, J lost 0 bases, and 10 bases lay in between. This CDR3 contains 13 residues. CDR1 and CDR2 (germline): KGHDR, SFDVKD. The CDR3 DNA follows: TGTGCCACCGGGCCGCTCAACCAAGAGACCCAGTACTTC. Protein product: CATGPLNQETQYF.

This chain joins TRBV7-3 and TRBJ2-1; TRBD2 is a possible D gene (5 bases). The germline V and J ends were trimmed by 6 bases and 2 bases, with 11 bases remaining between them. The germline V gene encodes CDR1 SGHTA and CDR2 FQGTGA. The CDR3 contains 14 residues. CDR3 residues: CASSFSGTYNEQFF. The CDR3 DNA follows: TGTGCCAGCAGTTTCTCCGGGACCTACAATGAGCAGTTCTTC.

The V call is TRBV2, the J call TRBJ2-5; 10 nucleotides match TRBD2. Germline CDR1 and CDR2: SNHLY and FYNNEI. The CDR3 consists of 15 residues. J lost 5 bases, V lost 7 bases, and 10 bases had no gene match. CDR3 loop: CASIASGGPRETQYF. The CDR3 nucleotides read TGTGCCAGCATAGCTAGCGGGGGCCCTCGGGAGACCCAGTACTTC.

This chain links TRBV6-5 with TRBJ2-7; the D gene is possibly TRBD1 (6 bases). The V end was cut by 8 bases, the J end by 6 bases, with 14 bases between. The CDR3 sequence is 12 residues long. In germline, CDR1 is MNHEY, CDR2 SVGAGI. The CDR3 DNA reads as TGTGCCAGCTCTGGTCAACAGGGCGAGCAGTACTTC. It encodes CASSGQQGEQYF.

The chain uses TRBV5-1 and TRBJ1-6; possible D gene TRBD1, 5 bases. Trimming removed 4 bases at V and 2 bases at J, with 13 bases between. Germline loops: CDR1 SGHRS, CDR2 YFSETQ. This CDR3 region has 16 residues. The CDR3 DNA reads TGCGCCAGCAGCCCTATGCGGGGCGCCTATAATTCACCCCTCCACTTT. It codes for CASSPMRGAYNSPLHF.

The V and J genes are TRBV9 and TRBJ1-2, with TRBD1 identical over 7 bases. The V gene's germline CDR1 is SGDLS and CDR2 YYNGEE. The J segment lost 1 base and the V segment lost 0 bases, leaving 3 bases of the junction unmatched. This CDR3 is 15 amino acids long. The CDR3 coding sequence is TGTGCCAGCAGCGTAGGACAGGGAGTTAACTATGGCTACACCTTC. Protein: CASSVGQGVNYGYTF.

The rearrangement links TRBV9 to TRBJ2-7, with 14 bases aligning to TRBD2. There are 15 residues in the CDR3. V trimming: 4 bases; J trimming: 5 bases; junction bases outside the gene matches: 5. Germline-derived CDR1 and CDR2 are SGDLS and YYNGEE. The CDR3 sequence: CASSPGTSGSDEQYF. CDR3 nucleotides: TGTGCCAGCAGCCCCGGGACTAGCGGGAGCGACGAGCAGTACTTC.

This clone is a singleton in its sample. The chain couples TRBV12-3 or TRBV12-4 to TRBJ1-2; tentative D call: TRBD1 (5 bases). CDR3 size: 13 residues. Trimming left V 2 bases short and J 7 bases short, with 11 bases between. The CDR3 nucleotides are TGTGCCAGCAGTTTACAGGGTTCATTTGGCTACACCTTC. Amino acids: CASSLQGSFGYTF.

The chain recombines TRBV7-9 with TRBJ2-7; tentatively, D is TRBD2 (7 bases). Trimming stripped 6 bases from V and 2 bases from J, with 14 bases between. Germline V CDR1 and CDR2: SEHNR, FQNEAQ (reference sequence). The CDR3 sequence is 14 residues long. The CDR3 here is CASSPEGGAYEQYF. CDR3 nucleotide sequence: TGTGCCAGCAGTCCCGAGGGGGGGGCCTACGAGCAGTACTTC.

This rearrangement joins TRBV6-4 to TRBJ2-7; maybe TRBD2 (6 bases). The CDR3 contains 13 residues. The ends were cut back, 9 bases at V and 5 bases at J, with 17 bases in the middle. The germline V gene encodes CDR1 MRHNA and CDR2 SNTAGT. The CDR3 nucleotides are TGTGCCAGTTCCCGGGACGGCGGGGACGAGCAGTACTTC. Translated: CASSRDGGDEQYF.

The chain recombines TRBV7-2 with TRBJ2-3; D is unclear. Germline-derived CDR1 and CDR2 are SGHTA and FQGNSA. The CDR3 contains 14 residues. Trimming removed 0 bases at V and 2 bases at J, with 6 bases between. CDR3 amino acids: CASSLARNTDTQYF. In nucleotides, the CDR3 is TGTGCCAGCAGCTTAGCGCGCAACACAGATACGCAGTATTTT.